These 27 T cell receptor beta chains originate from one sample sequenced in a study of control samples from healthy donors and cancer patients. The assay was immunoSEQ multiplex PCR, and TCRdb's table has in-frame clones only and misses some. The repertoire holds around 150,000 clones, with less than 95% as singletons. The material sequenced was PBMCs. The receptors shown here come from a man in his 60s with colorectal cancer.

The genes are TRBV11-2 and TRBJ2-1; D not certain. CDR1 and CDR2 from the germline V gene are SGHAT and FQNNGV. CDR3 size: 13 residues. The V end was cut by 4 bases, the J end by 9 bases, with 13 bases between. The CDR3 DNA is TGTGCCAGCAGCTCCGCCGGGCCGTCTGAGCAGTTCTTC. It encodes CASSSAGPSEQFF.

The chain is built from TRBV24-1 and TRBJ2-2; possible D gene TRBD1, 6 bases. Looked up from germline, CDR1 is KGHDR and CDR2 is SFDVKD. Trimming took 3 bases from V and 3 from J, leaving 13 bases between them. This CDR3 comprises 16 residues. Here the CDR3 DNA reads TGTGCCACCAGTGATAGGGACAATCACTACACCGGGGAGCTGTTTTTT. This encodes CATSDRDNHYTGELFF.

The rearrangement joins TRBV5-1 to TRBJ1-5, with unresolved D. CDR3 size: 15 residues. CDR1 is SGHRS, CDR2 YFSETQ, per germline. V lost 0 bases and J 4 bases, leaving 11 bases between the germline ends. CDR3 nucleotides: TGCGCCAGCAGCTTGGAGGGTCAGCGGAATCAGCCCCAGCATTTT. Its translation is CASSLEGQRNQPQHF.

This chain links TRBV9 with TRBJ2-7; D not certain. The CDR3 is 14 residues long. V lost 4 bases and J lost 2, with 13 bases in between. The germline CDR1 and CDR2 sequences are SGDLS and YYNGEE. The CDR3 region is CASSPLTLPYEQYF. The CDR3 DNA sequence: TGTGCCAGCAGCCCTTTGACGTTACCCTACGAGCAGTACTTC.

J is TRBJ1-5 and V is TRBV19; 7 bases agree with TRBD1. The V and J ends lost 6 bases and 7 bases, in that order; junction bases with no gene match: 3. CDR1 LNHDA and CDR2 SQIVND come from the germline V gene (reference sequence). The CDR3 has 12 amino acids. This chain's CDR3 is CASRGGQQPQHF. In nucleotides, the CDR3 is TGTGCCAGTAGGGGGGGACAGCAGCCCCAGCATTTT.

The chain joins TRBV9 to TRBJ1-5; perhaps TRBD1 as D (6 bases). The CDR3 sequence is 15 residues long. Germline V gene data show CDR1 as SGDLS and CDR2 as YYNGEE. V lost 2 bases and J lost 4, with 13 bases in between. The CDR3 region is CASSVSGAKNQPQHF. As DNA, the CDR3 is TGTGCCAGCAGCGTCTCAGGGGCAAAGAATCAGCCCCAGCATTTT.

Notes on this clone: Other nucleotide sequences from this sample produce the same CDR3. The genes are TRBV30 and TRBJ1-5; the D gene is possibly TRBD1 (6 bases). The CDR3 loop spans 13 amino acids. CDR1 is GTSNPN, CDR2 SVGIG, per germline (reference sequence). With 0 bases removed from V and 4 bases from J, the gap between germline ends came to 7 bases. The CDR3 nucleotides are TGTGCCTGGAGTGTAAGGGGGAATCAGCCCCAGCATTTT. This codes for CAWSVRGNQPQHF.

Only one count was recorded for this clone. CDR3 DNA: TGTGCCAGCTCACCAACGACAGGGGCCACTGAAGCTTTCTTT. This codes for CASSPTTGATEAFF. The V and J genes are TRBV18 and TRBJ1-1; 8 nucleotides line up with TRBD1. Losses at the gene ends were 2 bases for V and 4 bases for J; bases not matched to a gene: 3. The germline gives CDR1 KGHSH, CDR2 LQKENI. This CDR3 comprises 14 residues.

The chain combines TRBV24-1 with TRBJ2-2; 9 positions match TRBD1. Germline lookup yields CDR1 KGHDR and CDR2 SFDVKD. Trimming at V came to 4 bases and at J to 3 bases, leaving 5 bases not matched to a gene. This CDR3 has 16 residues. The CDR3 coding sequence is TGTGCCACCAGTGAGGACACAGGGGGCTACACCGGGGAGCTGTTTTTT. This codes for CATSEDTGGYTGELFF.

The chain couples TRBV5-1 to TRBJ2-5; a weak D match, TRBD2 (5 bases). The CDR3 spans 13 residues. The germline V and J ends were trimmed by 3 bases and 1 base, with 7 bases remaining between them. CDR1 and CDR2 from the germline V gene are SGHRS and YFSETQ. CDR3 amino acids: CASSSGTQETQYF. The DNA of the CDR3 is TGCGCCAGCAGCTCGGGAACCCAAGAGACCCAGTACTTC. Looking up the rest from reference TRBV5-1 and TRBJ2-5 gives the full variable domain: KAGVTQTPRYLIKTRGQQVTLSCSPISGHRSVSWYQQTPGQGLQFLFEYFSETQRNKGNFPGRFSGRQFSNSRSEMNVSTLELGDSALYLCASSSGTQETQYFGPGTRLLVL.

The V call is TRBV13, the J call TRBJ2-5; 13 nucleotides align to TRBD2. Germline V gene sequence: CDR1 PRHDT, CDR2 FYEKMQ (reference sequence). CDR3 length: 16 residues. With 5 bases clipped from V and 6 bases from J, the junction kept 9 bases outside the gene matches. The DNA of the CDR3 is TGTGCCAGCAGCACTCCTGGGACTAGCGGGATAAAGACCCAGTACTTC. Protein: CASSTPGTSGIKTQYF.

The chain joins TRBV6-2 or TRBV6-3 to TRBJ1-1; 10 bases fit TRBD1. The CDR3 is made up of 14 amino acids. V was pared by 6 bases and J by 8 bases, with 9 bases of the junction left unmatched. CDR1 is MNHEY, CDR2 SVGEGT, per germline. CDR3 residues: CASSPTGGEREAFF. As DNA, the CDR3 is TGTGCCAGCAGCCCGACAGGGGGCGAAAGGGAAGCTTTCTTT.

The rearrangement joins TRBV19 to TRBJ1-1; unclear D gene. V was clipped by 3 bases and J by 4 bases, with 15 bases between them. The germline CDR1 and CDR2 sequences are LNHDA and SQIVND (reference sequence). There are 15 residues in the CDR3. CDR3 residues: CASSIQFGLTTEAFF. Written as DNA, the CDR3 is TGTGCCAGTAGTATCCAGTTTGGGCTGACCACTGAAGCTTTCTTT.

This sequence joins TRBV19 and TRBJ2-5; a weak D match, TRBD2 (6 bases). Germline V gives CDR1 LNHDA, CDR2 SQIVND (reference sequence). CDR3 length equals 16 residues. V lost 5 bases and J 4 bases, leaving 20 bases between the germline ends. CDR3: CASSASGQGGLETQYF. DNA of the CDR3: TGTGCCAGTAGTGCTAGTGGGCAGGGAGGTCTAGAGACCCAGTACTTC. The full variable domain, rest sourced from reference TRBV19 and TRBJ2-5, is DGGITQSPKYLFRKEGQNVTLSCEQNLNHDAMYWYRQDPGQGLRLIYYSQIVNDFQKGDIAEGYSVSREKKESFPLTVTSAQKNPTAFYLCASSASGQGGLETQYFGPGTRLLVL.

J is TRBJ2-7 and V is TRBV28; possible D gene TRBD1, 6 bases. V was trimmed by 6 bases and J by 6 bases, leaving 15 bases between them. CDR3 length equals 13 residues. Germline V gene sequence: CDR1 MDHEN, CDR2 SYDVKM. CDR3 in DNA: TGTGCCAGCAGCCCCGGGGACATTGGCGAGCAGTACTTC. Translating gives CASSPGDIGEQYF.

This chain links TRBV2 with TRBJ1-1; D gene ambiguous. This CDR3 region has 14 residues. From germline, CDR1 is SNHLY and CDR2 FYNNEI. Trimming took off 4 bases at V and 5 bases at J, with 14 bases between the two ends. The CDR3: CASSVRAGLTEAFF. DNA for the CDR3: TGTGCCAGCAGTGTCCGTGCGGGTTTAACTGAAGCTTTCTTT.

V and J are TRBV2 and TRBJ2-7, with 9 bases that match TRBD1. This CDR3 region has 11 residues. J was trimmed by 6 bases and V by 6 bases; bases with no gene match: 0. Germline CDR1 is SNHLY and CDR2 is FYNNEI. CDR3 coding DNA: TGTGCCAGCAGGACAGGGGGCGAGCAGTACTTC. Amino acids: CASRTGGEQYF.

The V gene is TRBV7-8, the J gene TRBJ1-1; D unresolved. Trimming took 4 bases from V and 11 from J, leaving 14 bases between them. Germline loops: CDR1 SGHVS, CDR2 FQNEAQ. The CDR3 consists of 12 residues. CDR3 coding DNA: TGTGCCAGCAGCTCGTCCTGGGGTGAGGCTTTCTTT. Encoded protein: CASSSSWGEAFF.

In regard to this clone: This CDR3 is also generated by other DNA sequences in the sample. This chain links TRBV4-1 with TRBJ2-3; D is possibly TRBD2 (6 bases). This CDR3 is 14 amino acids long. Germline CDR1 MGHRA, CDR2 YSYEKL. Trimming took off 4 bases at V and 2 bases at J, with 10 bases between the two ends. CDR3 in amino acids: CASSPRDFTDTQYF. CDR3 DNA: TGCGCCAGCAGCCCGCGGGACTTCACAGATACGCAGTATTTT.

CDR3 nucleotide sequence: TGTGCCAGCAGTTCGACGGGACCACACCAATCCTATGGCTACACCTTC. It is translated as CASSSTGPHQSYGYTF. This chain uses TRBV27 with TRBJ1-2; tentatively, D is TRBD1 (5 bases). Trimming stripped 4 bases from V and 4 bases from J, with 19 bases between. This CDR3 spans 16 amino acids. Germline CDR1 MNHEY, CDR2 SMNVEV (reference sequence).

The rearrangement uses TRBV15 and TRBJ1-5, with a tentative D call TRBD1 (6 bases). Germline lookup yields CDR1 LNHNV and CDR2 YYDKDF (reference sequence). V lost 1 base and J 5 bases, leaving 12 bases between the germline ends. This CDR3 comprises 15 residues. The CDR3 DNA follows: TGTGCCACCAGCAGAGGGGGGGCAGGGGATCAGCCCCAGCATTTT. It is translated as CATSRGGAGDQPQHF.

This chain links TRBV7-2 with TRBJ1-5; weak D call: TRBD1 (5 bases). Germline V gene data show CDR1 as SGHTA and CDR2 as FQGNSA. Between the trimmed V and J ends, which lost 7 bases and 2 bases, there was a span of 9 bases. The CDR3 has 13 amino acids. The CDR3 protein is CASNSGRNQPQHF. CDR3 sequence (DNA): TGTGCCAGCAACTCGGGGCGCAATCAGCCCCAGCATTTT.

The rearrangement uses TRBV1 and TRBJ1-1. TRBV1 is flagged as a pseudogene. The CDR3 runs 9 residues. CDR3 sequence reads: CTSSQVAFF. The DNA for the CDR3 is TGCACCAGCAGCCAAGTAGCTTTCTTT.

The chain recombines TRBV4-3 with TRBJ2-7; the D gene is possibly TRBD1 (6 bases). Germline loops: CDR1 LGHNA, CDR2 YSLEER. The CDR3 loop spans 16 amino acids. Trimming shortened V by 0 bases and J by 2 bases, and 14 bases separated the two germline ends. CDR3 coding DNA: TGCGCCAGCAGCCAAGATTGGTCGGACAGTACCTACGAGCAGTACTTC. Amino acids: CASSQDWSDSTYEQYF.

The chain has TRBV19 and TRBJ1-5; D not resolved. CDR1 is LNHDA and CDR2 is SQIVND in the germline V gene (reference sequence). The ends were cut back, 6 bases at V and 4 bases at J, with 13 bases in the middle. The CDR3 is 14 amino acids. The CDR3, as DNA: TGTGCCAGTAGGGCGAGGTGGGAAAATCAGCCCCAGCATTTT. It translates to CASRARWENQPQHF.

This chain links TRBV4-3 with TRBJ2-3; D unclear. Trimming removed 1 base at V and 14 bases at J, with 22 bases between. This CDR3 is built from 15 residues. Germline V gene data show CDR1 as LGHNA and CDR2 as YSLEER. The CDR3 is CASSQGPFPGQERYF. The CDR3 nucleotides read TGCGCCAGCAGCCAAGGCCCCTTCCCTGGGCAGGAAAGGTATTTT.

The V call is TRBV15, the J call TRBJ2-7; D is undetermined. Trimming stripped 3 bases from V and 1 base from J, with 13 bases between. Germline V gene lookup returns CDR1 LNHNV and CDR2 YYDKDF (reference sequence). This CDR3 spans 15 amino acids. CDR3 region: CATSSSQAESYEQYF. CDR3 coding DNA: TGTGCCACCAGCAGTTCGCAGGCCGAGTCCTACGAGCAGTACTTC.